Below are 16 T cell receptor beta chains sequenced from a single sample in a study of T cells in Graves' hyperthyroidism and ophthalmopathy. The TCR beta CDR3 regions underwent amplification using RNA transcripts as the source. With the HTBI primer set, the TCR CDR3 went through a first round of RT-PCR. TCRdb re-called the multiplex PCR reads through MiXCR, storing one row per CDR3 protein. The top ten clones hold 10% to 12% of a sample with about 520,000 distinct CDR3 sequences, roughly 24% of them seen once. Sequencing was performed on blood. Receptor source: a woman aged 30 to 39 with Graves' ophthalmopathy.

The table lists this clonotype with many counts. The CDR3 protein is CASSLEVGWAKAFF. In DNA, the CDR3 is TGTGCCAGCAGCTTAGAAGTCGGCTGGGCTAAAGCTTTCTTT. The chain is built from TRBV11-2 and TRBJ1-1; D not certain. Germline CDR1 and CDR2: SGHAT and FQNNGV. V lost 0 bases and J lost 9, with 14 bases in between. This CDR3 has 14 residues.

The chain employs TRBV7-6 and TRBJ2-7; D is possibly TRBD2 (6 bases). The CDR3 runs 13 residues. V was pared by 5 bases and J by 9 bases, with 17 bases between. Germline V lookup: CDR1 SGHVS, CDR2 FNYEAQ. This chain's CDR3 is CASSLNQGGGQYF. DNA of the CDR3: TGTGCCAGCAGCCTTAATCAGGGAGGAGGGCAGTACTTC.

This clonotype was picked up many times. This CDR3 reads CASSLGYRGEQYF. The DNA for the CDR3 is TGTGCCAGCAGCTTGGGGTACCGTGGTGAGCAGTACTTC. The V and J genes are TRBV7-2 and TRBJ2-7, with D unresolved. V lost 3 bases, J lost 7 bases, and 13 bases lay in between. Germline CDR1 and CDR2: SGHTA and FQGNSA. The CDR3 length is 13 residues.

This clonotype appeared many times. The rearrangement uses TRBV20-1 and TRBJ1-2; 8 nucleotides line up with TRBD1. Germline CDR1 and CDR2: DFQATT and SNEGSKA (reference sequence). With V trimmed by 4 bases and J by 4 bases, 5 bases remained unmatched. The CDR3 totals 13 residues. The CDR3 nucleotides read TGCAGTGCTATACAGGGGGGAGGCTATGGCTACACCTTC. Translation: CSAIQGGGYGYTF.

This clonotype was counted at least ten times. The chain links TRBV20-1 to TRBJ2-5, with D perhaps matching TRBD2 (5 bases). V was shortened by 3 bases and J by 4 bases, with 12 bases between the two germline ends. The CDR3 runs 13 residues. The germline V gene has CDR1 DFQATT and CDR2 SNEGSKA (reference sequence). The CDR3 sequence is CSASDEGSETQYF. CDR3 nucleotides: TGCAGTGCTAGTGATGAGGGATCAGAGACCCAGTACTTC.

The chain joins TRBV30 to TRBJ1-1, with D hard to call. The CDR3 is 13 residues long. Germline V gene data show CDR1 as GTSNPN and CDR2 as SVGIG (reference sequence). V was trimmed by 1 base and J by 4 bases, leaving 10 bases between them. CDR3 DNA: TGTGCCTGGAGTGGGTGGATTGGCACTGAAGCTTTCTTT. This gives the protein CAWSGWIGTEAFF. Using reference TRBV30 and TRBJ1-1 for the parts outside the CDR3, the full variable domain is SQTIHQWPATLVQPVGSPLSLECTVEGTSNPNLYWYRQAAGRGLQLLFYSVGIGQISSEVPQNLSASRPQDRQFILSSKKLLLSDSGFYLCAWSGWIGTEAFFGQGTRLTVV.

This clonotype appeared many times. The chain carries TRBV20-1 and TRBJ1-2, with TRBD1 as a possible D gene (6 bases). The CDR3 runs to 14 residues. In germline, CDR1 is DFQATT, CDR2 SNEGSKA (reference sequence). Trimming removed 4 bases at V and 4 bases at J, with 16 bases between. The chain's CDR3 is CSATPGALGYGYTF. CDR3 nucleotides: TGCAGTGCTACCCCAGGGGCGCTCGGCTATGGCTACACCTTC.

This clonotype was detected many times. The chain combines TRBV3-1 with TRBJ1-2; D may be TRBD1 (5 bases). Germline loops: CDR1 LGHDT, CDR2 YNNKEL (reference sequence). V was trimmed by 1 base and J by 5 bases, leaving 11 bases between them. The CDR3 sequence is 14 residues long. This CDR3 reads CASSQGDQIYGYTF. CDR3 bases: TGTGCCAGCAGCCAAGGGGACCAAATTTATGGCTACACCTTC.

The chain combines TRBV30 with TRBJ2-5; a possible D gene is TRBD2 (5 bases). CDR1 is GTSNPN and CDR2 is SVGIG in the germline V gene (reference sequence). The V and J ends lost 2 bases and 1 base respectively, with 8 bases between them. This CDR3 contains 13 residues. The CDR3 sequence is CAWSSGVQETQYF. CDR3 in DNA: TGTGCCTGGAGTTCCGGGGTCCAAGAGACCCAGTACTTC. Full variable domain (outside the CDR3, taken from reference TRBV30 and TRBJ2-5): SQTIHQWPATLVQPVGSPLSLECTVEGTSNPNLYWYRQAAGRGLQLLFYSVGIGQISSEVPQNLSASRPQDRQFILSSKKLLLSDSGFYLCAWSSGVQETQYFGPGTRLLVL.

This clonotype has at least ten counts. CDR3 nucleotide sequence: TGCGCCAGCAGCCAGGTTGCCGGGGGAGGTACCGGGGAGCTGTTTTTT. Translating gives CASSQVAGGGTGELFF. The chain links TRBV4-1 to TRBJ2-2, with D maybe TRBD2 (6 bases). The CDR3 is 16 amino acids. V lost 3 bases and J lost 5, with 16 bases in between. CDR1 is MGHRA and CDR2 is YSYEKL in the germline V gene.

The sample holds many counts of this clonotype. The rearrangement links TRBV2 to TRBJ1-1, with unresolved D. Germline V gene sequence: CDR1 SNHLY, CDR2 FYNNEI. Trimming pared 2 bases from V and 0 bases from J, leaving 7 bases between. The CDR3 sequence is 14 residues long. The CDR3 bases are TGTGCCAGCAGTGAAAAGACCCTGAACACTGAAGCTTTCTTT. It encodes CASSEKTLNTEAFF.

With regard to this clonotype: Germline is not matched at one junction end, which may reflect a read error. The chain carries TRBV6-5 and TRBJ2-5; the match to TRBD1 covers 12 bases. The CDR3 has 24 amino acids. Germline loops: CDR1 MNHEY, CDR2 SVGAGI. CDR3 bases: TGTGCCAGCAGTTCCAGTCCCGGGACAGGGGGCCGCTGGGGGGAGACCCAGTACCAAGATACCCAGTACTTC. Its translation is CASSSSPGTGGRWGETQYQDTQYF.

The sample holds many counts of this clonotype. The CDR3 region is CASSGLDYEQYF. The CDR3 DNA is TGTGCCAGCAGTGGACTGGACTACGAGCAGTACTTC. The rearrangement links TRBV6-1 to TRBJ2-7; D call uncertain. The CDR3 is 12 amino acids. CDR1 and CDR2 (germline): MNHNS, SASEGT. V shed 4 bases and J shed 3 bases, with 7 bases lying between them.

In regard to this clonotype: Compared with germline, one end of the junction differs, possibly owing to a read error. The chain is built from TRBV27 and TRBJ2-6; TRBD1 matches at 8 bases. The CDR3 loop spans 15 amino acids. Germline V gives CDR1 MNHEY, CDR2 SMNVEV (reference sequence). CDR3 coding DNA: TGTACCAGCAGTCCTACAGGGGGTGGGGCCAACGTCCTGACTTTC. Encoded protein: CTSSPTGGGANVLTF.

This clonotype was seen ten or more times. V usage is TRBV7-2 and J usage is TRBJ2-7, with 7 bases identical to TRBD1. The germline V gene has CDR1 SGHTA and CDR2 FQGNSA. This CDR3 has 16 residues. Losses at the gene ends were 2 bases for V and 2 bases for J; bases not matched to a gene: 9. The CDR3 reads CASSLSIWDRAYEQYF. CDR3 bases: TGTGCCAGCAGCTTATCGATCTGGGACAGAGCCTACGAGCAGTACTTC.

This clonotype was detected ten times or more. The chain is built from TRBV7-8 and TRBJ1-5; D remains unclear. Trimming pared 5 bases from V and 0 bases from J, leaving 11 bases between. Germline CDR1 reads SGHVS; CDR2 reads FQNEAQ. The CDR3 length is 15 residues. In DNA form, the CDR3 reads TGTGCCAGCAGCGACCGACGGAATAGCAATCAGCCCCAGCATTTT. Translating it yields CASSDRRNSNQPQHF.